The clone carrying this TCR beta chain was seen a few times. Its antigen is unknown. The data stem from a study of beta chain features in type 1 diabetes. Study-wide results and limits: A moderate, significant TCRB CDR3 shortening appeared in type 1 diabetes across four CD4+ subsets.

V gave up 2 bases and J gave up 2 bases, with 10 bases separating them. CDR3 length equals 15 residues. Germline V CDR1 and CDR2: KGHSH, LQKENI. Reverse transcription of all isolated RNA meant that expressed TCRB transcripts were sequenced. Profiling relied on immunoSEQ multiplex PCR, and the TCRdb table lists in-frame clones only, not all of them. The table has a few hundred thousand clones, about 25% seen once. This TCR was recovered from a man aged 25-45 years in good health. The specimen sequenced was central memory CD4+ T cells from blood. This chain joins TRBV18 and TRBJ2-1; D perhaps matches TRBD2 (6 bases). The CDR3 spells CASSPSRRAYNEQFF. DNA of the CDR3: TGTGCCAGCTCACCATCTAGGAGGGCCTACAATGAGCAGTTCTTC.